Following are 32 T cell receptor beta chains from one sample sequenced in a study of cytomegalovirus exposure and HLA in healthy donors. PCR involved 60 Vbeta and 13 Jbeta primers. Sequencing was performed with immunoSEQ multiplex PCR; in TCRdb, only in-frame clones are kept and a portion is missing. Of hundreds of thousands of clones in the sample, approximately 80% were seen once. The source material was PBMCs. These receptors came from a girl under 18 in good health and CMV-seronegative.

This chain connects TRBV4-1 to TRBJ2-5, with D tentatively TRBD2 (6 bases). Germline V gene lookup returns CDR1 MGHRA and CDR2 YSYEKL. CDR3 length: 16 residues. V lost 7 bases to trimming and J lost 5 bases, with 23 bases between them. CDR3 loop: CASKMEGGEGRETQYF. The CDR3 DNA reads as TGCGCCAGCAAGATGGAGGGAGGAGAGGGTCGGGAGACCCAGTACTTC.

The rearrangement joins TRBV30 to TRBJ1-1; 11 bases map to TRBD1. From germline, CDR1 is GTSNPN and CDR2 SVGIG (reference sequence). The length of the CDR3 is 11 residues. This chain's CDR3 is CGGTGGTEAFF. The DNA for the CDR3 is TGTGGAGGGACAGGGGGCACTGAAGCTTTCTTT.

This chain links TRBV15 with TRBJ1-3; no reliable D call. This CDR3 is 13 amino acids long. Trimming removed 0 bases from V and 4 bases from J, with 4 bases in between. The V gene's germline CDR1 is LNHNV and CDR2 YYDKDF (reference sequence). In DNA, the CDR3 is TGTGCCACCAGCAGAGATGGCGGAAACACCATATATTTT. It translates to CATSRDGGNTIYF. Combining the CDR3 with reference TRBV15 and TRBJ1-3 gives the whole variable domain DAMVIQNPRYQVTQFGKPVTLSCSQTLNHNVMYWYQQKSSQAPKLLFHYYDKDFNNEADTPDNFQSRRPNTSFCFLDIRSPGLGDTAMYLCATSRDGGNTIYFGEGSWLTVV.

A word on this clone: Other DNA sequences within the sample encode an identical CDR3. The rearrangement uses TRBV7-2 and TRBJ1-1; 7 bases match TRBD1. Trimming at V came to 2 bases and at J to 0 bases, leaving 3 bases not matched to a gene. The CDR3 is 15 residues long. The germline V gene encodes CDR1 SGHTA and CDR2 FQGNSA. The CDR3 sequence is CASSLLGQVNTEAFF. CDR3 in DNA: TGTGCCAGCAGCTTACTAGGACAGGTGAACACTGAAGCTTTCTTT.

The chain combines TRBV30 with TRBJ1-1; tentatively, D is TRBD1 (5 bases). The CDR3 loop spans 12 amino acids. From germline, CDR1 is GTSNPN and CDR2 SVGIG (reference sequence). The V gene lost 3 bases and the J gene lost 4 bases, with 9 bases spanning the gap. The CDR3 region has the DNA TGTGCCTGGAGAGTCAGGGCCACTGAAGCTTTCTTT. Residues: CAWRVRATEAFF.

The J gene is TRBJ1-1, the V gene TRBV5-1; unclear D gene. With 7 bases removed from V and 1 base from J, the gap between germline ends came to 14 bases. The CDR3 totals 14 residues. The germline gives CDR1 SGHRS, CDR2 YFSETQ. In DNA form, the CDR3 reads TGCGCCAGCTCCCGGGAAATGGGGAACACTGAAGCTTTCTTT. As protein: CASSREMGNTEAFF.

The CDR3 bases are TGTGCCACGTCGAGGGTCACCGGGGAGCTGTTTTTT. This gives the protein CATSRVTGELFF. The chain links TRBV15 to TRBJ2-2, with TRBD2 as a possible D gene (5 bases). CDR3 length equals 12 residues. V dropped 9 bases and J dropped 4 bases, with 9 bases sitting between them. The germline V gene encodes CDR1 LNHNV and CDR2 YYDKDF (reference sequence).

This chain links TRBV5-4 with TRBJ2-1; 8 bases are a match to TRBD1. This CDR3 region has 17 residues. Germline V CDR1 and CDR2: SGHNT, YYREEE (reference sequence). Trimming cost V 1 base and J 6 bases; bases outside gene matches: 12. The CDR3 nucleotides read TGTGCCAGCAGCTTGATAAAAACGGGACAGGAAGTCAATGAGCAGTTCTTC. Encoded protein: CASSLIKTGQEVNEQFF.

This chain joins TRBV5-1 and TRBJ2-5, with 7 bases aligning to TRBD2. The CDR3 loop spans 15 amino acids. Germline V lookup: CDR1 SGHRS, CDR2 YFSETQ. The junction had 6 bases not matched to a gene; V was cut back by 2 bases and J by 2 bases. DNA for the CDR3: TGCGCCAGCAGCTTACTTAGCGGGCCTCAAGAGACCCAGTACTTC. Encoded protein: CASSLLSGPQETQYF.

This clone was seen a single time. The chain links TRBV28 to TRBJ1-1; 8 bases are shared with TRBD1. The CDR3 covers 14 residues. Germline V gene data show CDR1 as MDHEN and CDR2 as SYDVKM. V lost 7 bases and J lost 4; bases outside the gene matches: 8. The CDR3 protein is CASTRTGTITEAFF. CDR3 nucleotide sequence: TGTGCCAGCACCCGGACAGGGACAATCACTGAAGCTTTCTTT.

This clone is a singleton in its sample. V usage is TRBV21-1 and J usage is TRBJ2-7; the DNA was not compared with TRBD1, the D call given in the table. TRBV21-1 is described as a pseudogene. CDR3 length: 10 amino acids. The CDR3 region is CRQALYEQYF. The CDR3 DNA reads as TGCCGCCAGGCCCTCTACGAGCAGTACTTC.

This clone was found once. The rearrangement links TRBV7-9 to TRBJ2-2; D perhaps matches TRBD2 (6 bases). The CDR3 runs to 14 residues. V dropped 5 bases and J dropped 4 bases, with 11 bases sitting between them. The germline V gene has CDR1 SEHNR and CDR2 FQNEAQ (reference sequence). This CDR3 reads CASSRRGGTGELFF. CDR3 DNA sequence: TGTGCCAGCAGCAGGAGGGGAGGCACCGGGGAGCTGTTTTTT.

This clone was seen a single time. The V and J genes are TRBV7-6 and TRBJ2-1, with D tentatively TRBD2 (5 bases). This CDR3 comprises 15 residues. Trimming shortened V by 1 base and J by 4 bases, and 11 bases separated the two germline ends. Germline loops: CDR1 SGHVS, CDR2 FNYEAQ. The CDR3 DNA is TGTGCCAGCAGCTTAGGGCTAGCTCCATACAATGAGCAGTTCTTC. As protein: CASSLGLAPYNEQFF.

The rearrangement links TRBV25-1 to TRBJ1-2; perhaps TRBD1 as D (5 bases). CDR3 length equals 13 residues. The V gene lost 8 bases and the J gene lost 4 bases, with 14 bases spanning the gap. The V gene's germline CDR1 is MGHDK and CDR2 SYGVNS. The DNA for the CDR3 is TGTGCCAGCCGAGGGCAGGGAGGCTATGGCTACACCTTC. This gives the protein CASRGQGGYGYTF.

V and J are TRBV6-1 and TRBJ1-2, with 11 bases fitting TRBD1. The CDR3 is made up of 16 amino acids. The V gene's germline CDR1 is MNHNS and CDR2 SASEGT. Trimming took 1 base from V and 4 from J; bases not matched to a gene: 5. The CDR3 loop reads CASSEGTGGRGYGYTF. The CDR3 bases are TGTGCCAGCAGTGAAGGGACAGGGGGCAGGGGCTATGGCTACACCTTC.

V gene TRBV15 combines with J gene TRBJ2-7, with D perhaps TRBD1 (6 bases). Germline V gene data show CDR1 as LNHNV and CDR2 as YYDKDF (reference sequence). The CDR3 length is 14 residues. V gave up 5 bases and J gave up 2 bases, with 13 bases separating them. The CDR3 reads CATSQQGSPYEQYF. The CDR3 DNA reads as TGTGCCACCAGCCAGCAGGGGAGTCCCTACGAGCAGTACTTC.

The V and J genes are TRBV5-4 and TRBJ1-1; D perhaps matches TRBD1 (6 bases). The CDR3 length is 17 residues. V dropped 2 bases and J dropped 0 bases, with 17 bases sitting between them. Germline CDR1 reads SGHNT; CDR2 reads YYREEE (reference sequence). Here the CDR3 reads CASSFPRTEAVNTEAFF. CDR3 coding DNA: TGTGCCAGCAGCTTCCCACGGACAGAAGCAGTGAACACTGAAGCTTTCTTT. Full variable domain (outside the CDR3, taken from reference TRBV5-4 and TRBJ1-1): ETGVTQSPTHLIKTRGQQVTLRCSSQSGHNTVSWYQQALGQGPQFIFQYYREEENGRGNFPPRFSGLQFPNYSSELNVNALELDDSALYLCASSFPRTEAVNTEAFFGQGTRLTVV.

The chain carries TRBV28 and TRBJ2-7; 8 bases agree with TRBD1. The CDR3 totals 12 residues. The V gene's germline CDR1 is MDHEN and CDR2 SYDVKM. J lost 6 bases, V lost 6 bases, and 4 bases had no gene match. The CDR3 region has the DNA TGTGCCAGCAGGGACAGGGTAGGCGAGCAGTACTTC. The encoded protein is CASRDRVGEQYF.

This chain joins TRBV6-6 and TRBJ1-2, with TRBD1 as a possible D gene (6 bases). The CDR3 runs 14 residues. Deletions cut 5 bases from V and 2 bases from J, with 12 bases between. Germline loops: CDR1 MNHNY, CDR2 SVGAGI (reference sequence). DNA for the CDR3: TGTGCCAGCAGTCAACGGACAGAGAACTATGGCTACACCTTC. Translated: CASSQRTENYGYTF.

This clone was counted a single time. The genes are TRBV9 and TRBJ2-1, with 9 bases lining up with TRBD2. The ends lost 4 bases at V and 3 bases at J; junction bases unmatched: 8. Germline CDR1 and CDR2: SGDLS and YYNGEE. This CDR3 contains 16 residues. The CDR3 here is CASSLSGSERYNEQFF. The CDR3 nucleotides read TGTGCCAGCAGCCTTAGCGGGAGTGAACGCTACAATGAGCAGTTCTTC. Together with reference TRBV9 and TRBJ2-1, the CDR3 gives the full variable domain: DSGVTQTPKHLITATGQRVTLRCSPRSGDLSVYWYQQSLDQGLQFLIQYYNGEERAKGNILERFSAQQFPDLHSELNLSSLELGDSALYFCASSLSGSERYNEQFFGPGTRLTVL.

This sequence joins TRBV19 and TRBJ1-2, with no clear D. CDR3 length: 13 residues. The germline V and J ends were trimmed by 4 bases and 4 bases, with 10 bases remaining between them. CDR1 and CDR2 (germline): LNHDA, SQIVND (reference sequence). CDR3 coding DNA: TGTGCCAGTAGTACCGGCCGACTCTATGGCTACACCTTC. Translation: CASSTGRLYGYTF.

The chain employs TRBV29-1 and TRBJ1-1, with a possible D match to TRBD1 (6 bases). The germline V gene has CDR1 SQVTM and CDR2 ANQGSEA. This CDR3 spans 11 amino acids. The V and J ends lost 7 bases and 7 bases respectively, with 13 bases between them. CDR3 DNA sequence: TGCAGCGCAGCAGGGGAGGGTGAAGCTTTCTTT. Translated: CSAAGEGEAFF.

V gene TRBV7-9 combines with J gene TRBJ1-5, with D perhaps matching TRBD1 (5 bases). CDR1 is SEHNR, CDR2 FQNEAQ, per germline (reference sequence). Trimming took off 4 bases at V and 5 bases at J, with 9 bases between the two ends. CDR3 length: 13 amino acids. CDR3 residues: CASSSQEYQPQHF. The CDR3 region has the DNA TGTGCCAGCAGCTCACAGGAGTATCAGCCCCAGCATTTT.

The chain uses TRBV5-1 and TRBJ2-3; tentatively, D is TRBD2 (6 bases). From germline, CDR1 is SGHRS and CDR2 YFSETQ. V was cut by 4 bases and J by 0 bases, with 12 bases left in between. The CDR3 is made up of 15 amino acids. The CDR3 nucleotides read TGCGCCAGCAGCAAATTAGGAGGGAGCACAGATACGCAGTATTTT. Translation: CASSKLGGSTDTQYF.

As DNA, the CDR3 is TGTGCCATCAGTGGAGAGACAGGGAATTTAGCTTTCTTT. Protein sequence: CAISGETGNLAFF. The V call is TRBV10-3, the J call TRBJ1-1; TRBD1 matches 7 bases. V was pared by 4 bases and J by 10 bases, with 9 bases of the junction left unmatched. The CDR3 is 13 residues long. Germline-derived CDR1 and CDR2 are ENHRY and SYGVKD.

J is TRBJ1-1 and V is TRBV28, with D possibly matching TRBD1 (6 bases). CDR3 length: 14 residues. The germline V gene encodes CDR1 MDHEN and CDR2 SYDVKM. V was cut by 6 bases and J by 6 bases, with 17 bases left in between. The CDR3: CASSYRVESSEAFF. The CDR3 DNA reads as TGTGCCAGCAGCTACAGGGTGGAGTCTTCTGAAGCTTTCTTT.

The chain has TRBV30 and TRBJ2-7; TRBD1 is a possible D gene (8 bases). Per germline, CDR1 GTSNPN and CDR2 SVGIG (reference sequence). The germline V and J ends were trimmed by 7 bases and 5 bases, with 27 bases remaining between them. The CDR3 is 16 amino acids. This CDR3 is CAYKRRWTGTIDEQYF. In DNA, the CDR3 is TGTGCCTACAAGCGCCGGTGGACAGGGACTATTGACGAGCAGTACTTC.

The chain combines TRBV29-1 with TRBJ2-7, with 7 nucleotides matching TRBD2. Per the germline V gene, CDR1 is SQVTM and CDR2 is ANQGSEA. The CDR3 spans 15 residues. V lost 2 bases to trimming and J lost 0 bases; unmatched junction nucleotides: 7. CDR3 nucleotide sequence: TGCAGCGTTGAATCGGCTAGCGGAAGCTCCTACGAGCAGTACTTC. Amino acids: CSVESASGSSYEQYF.

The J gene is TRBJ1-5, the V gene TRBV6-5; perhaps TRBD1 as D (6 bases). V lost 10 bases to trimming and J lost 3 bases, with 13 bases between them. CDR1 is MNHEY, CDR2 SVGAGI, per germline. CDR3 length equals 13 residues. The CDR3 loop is CATRNRVNQPQHF. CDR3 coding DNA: TGTGCCACCAGAAACAGGGTCAATCAGCCCCAGCATTTT.

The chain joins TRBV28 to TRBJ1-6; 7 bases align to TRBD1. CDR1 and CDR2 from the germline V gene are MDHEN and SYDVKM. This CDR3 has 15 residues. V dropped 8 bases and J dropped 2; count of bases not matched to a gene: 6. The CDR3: CASEPTGAYNSPLHF. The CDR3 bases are TGTGCCAGCGAGCCTACAGGGGCCTATAATTCACCCCTCCACTTT.

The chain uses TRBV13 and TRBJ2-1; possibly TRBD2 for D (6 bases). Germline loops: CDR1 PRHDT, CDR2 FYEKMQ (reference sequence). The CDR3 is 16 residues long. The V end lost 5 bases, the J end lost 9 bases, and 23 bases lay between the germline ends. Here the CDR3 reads CASSANAVNPGVEQFF. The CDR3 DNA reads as TGTGCCAGCAGCGCGAACGCGGTAAACCCGGGGGTTGAGCAGTTCTTC.

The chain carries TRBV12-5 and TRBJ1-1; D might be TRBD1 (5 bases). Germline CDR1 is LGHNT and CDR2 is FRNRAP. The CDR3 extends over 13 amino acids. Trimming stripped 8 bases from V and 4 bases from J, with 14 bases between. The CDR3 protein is CASRGREATEAFF. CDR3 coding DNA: TGTGCTAGTAGGGGCAGGGAGGCCACTGAAGCTTTCTTT.